The 18 T cell receptor beta chains listed next were all sequenced from one sample in a study of beta chain features in type 1 diabetes. Study findings and constraints: Among all four CD4+ subsets, Type 1 diabetes patients had TCRB CDR3s that were moderately but significantly shorter.

What was sequenced were expressed TCRB transcripts, since all of the isolated RNA had been reverse transcribed. Repertoires were generated with immunoSEQ multiplex PCR, while TCRdb's copy carries only in-frame clones and drops some. The sample has hundreds of thousands of clones, around 15% seen once. Their recognized antigens are unknown. Sequenced input: naive CD4+ T cells from blood. These receptor sequences come from a young man with type 1 diabetes.

V is TRBV9 and J is TRBJ1-1, with a weak D call TRBD1 (5 bases). V gave up 3 bases and J gave up 3 bases, with 9 bases separating them. The CDR3 is 13 amino acids. Germline V gives CDR1 SGDLS, CDR2 YYNGEE. The CDR3 sequence is CASSGPGYTEAFF. CDR3 DNA: TGTGCCAGCAGCGGACCAGGGTACACTGAAGCTTTCTTT.

The chain couples TRBV30 to TRBJ1-3, with TRBD1 as a possible D gene (5 bases). V shed 4 bases and J shed 0 bases, with 13 bases lying between them. This CDR3 is 15 amino acids long. In germline, CDR1 is GTSNPN, CDR2 SVGIG (reference sequence). The CDR3 sequence: CAWIPQGFSGNTIYF. CDR3 coding DNA: TGTGCCTGGATACCTCAGGGCTTCTCTGGAAACACCATATATTTT.

This clone came up a few times. This chain joins TRBV6-5 and TRBJ2-7; 8 bases are shared with TRBD2. J gave up 3 bases and V 6 bases, and 7 bases lay outside the gene matches. This CDR3 comprises 14 residues. Per the germline V gene, CDR1 is MNHEY and CDR2 is SVGAGI. The CDR3 protein is CASSPAAGGYEQYF. The CDR3 region has the DNA TGTGCCAGCAGCCCCGCCGCGGGGGGCTACGAGCAGTACTTC.

This clone was counted a few times. The chain links TRBV21-1 to TRBJ2-7; the tabulated D call, TRBD1, remains unverified against the DNA. TRBV21-1 is a pseudogene segment. CDR3 length: 14 residues. CDR3 sequence: CALSLNRGPSEQYF. Written as DNA, the CDR3 is TGTGCCTTAAGCCTAAACAGGGGCCCATCCGAGCAGTACTTC.

This clone came up a few times. V usage is TRBV15 and J usage is TRBJ2-1; TRBD2 matches 16 bases. Trimming took 3 bases from V and 7 from J; bases not matched to a gene: 3. The CDR3 has 16 residues. Germline CDR1 reads LNHNV; CDR2 reads YYDKDF (reference sequence). In DNA form, the CDR3 reads TGTGCCACCAGCAGGGGACTAGCGGGGGGGCATAATGAGCAGTTCTTC. Translated: CATSRGLAGGHNEQFF.

The chain uses TRBV25-1 and TRBJ2-1, with D hard to call. The CDR3 spans 12 residues. V shed 5 bases and J shed 3 bases, with 5 bases lying between them. Germline CDR1 and CDR2: MGHDK and SYGVNS. CDR3 loop: CASSLNYNEQFF. CDR3 coding DNA: TGTGCCAGCAGTCTTAACTACAATGAGCAGTTCTTC.

In its sample, this clone was seen a few times. The chain recombines TRBV30 with TRBJ1-4, with D uncertain. The germline CDR1 and CDR2 sequences are GTSNPN and SVGIG (reference sequence). Trimming removed 2 bases at V and 7 bases at J, with 8 bases between. The CDR3 totals 12 residues. The CDR3 spells CAWSPYTEKLFF. The CDR3 DNA sequence: TGTGCCTGGAGTCCTTACACTGAAAAACTGTTTTTT. Using reference TRBV30 and TRBJ1-4 for the parts outside the CDR3, the full variable domain is SQTIHQWPATLVQPVGSPLSLECTVEGTSNPNLYWYRQAAGRGLQLLFYSVGIGQISSEVPQNLSASRPQDRQFILSSKKLLLSDSGFYLCAWSPYTEKLFFGSGTQLSVL.

This rearrangement joins TRBV15 to TRBJ2-5, with D perhaps TRBD2 (6 bases). V lost 1 base, J lost 0 bases, and 6 bases lay in between. This CDR3 is built from 14 residues. The V gene's germline CDR1 is LNHNV and CDR2 YYDKDF (reference sequence). The DNA for the CDR3 is TGTGCCACCAGCAGAGGGGACTACCAAGAGACCCAGTACTTC. Translating it yields CATSRGDYQETQYF.

The rearrangement uses TRBV29-1 and TRBJ1-1; D possibly corresponds to TRBD1 (6 bases). CDR1 SQVTM and CDR2 ANQGSEA come from the germline V gene. The CDR3 sequence is 14 residues long. V gave up 0 bases and J gave up 6 bases, with 14 bases separating them. The CDR3 DNA follows: TGCAGCGTTGAAGACTGGTCGGGGGCGGCTGAAGCTTTCTTT. Translation gives CSVEDWSGAAEAFF.

The chain employs TRBV5-4 and TRBJ1-2, with 8 bases identical to TRBD1. Germline assignment: CDR1 SGHNT and CDR2 YYREEE (reference sequence). V shed 2 bases and J 4 bases; nucleotides not matched to a gene: 4. This CDR3 is built from 14 residues. DNA of the CDR3: TGTGCCAGCAGCTTCGACAGGGGCTTCTATGGCTACACCTTC. Its translation: CASSFDRGFYGYTF.

CDR3 sequence: CAWSFGGRGYTF. CDR3 nucleotide sequence: TGTGCCTGGAGTTTCGGGGGACGGGGCTACACCTTC. The chain recombines TRBV30 with TRBJ1-2, with D perhaps matching TRBD1 (5 bases). The V and J ends lost 2 bases and 8 bases respectively, with 12 bases between them. The CDR3 covers 12 residues. Germline loops: CDR1 GTSNPN, CDR2 SVGIG (reference sequence).

This clone has just a few counts. The genes are TRBV5-4 and TRBJ1-1; perhaps TRBD1 as D (6 bases). Germline V lookup: CDR1 SGHNT, CDR2 YYREEE (reference sequence). The CDR3 is 16 residues long. V shed 0 bases and J shed 5 bases, with 17 bases lying between them. CDR3 residues: CASSLGQELVLTEAFF. The CDR3 region has the DNA TGTGCCAGCAGCTTGGGACAGGAATTGGTGTTAACTGAAGCTTTCTTT.

V usage is TRBV6-6 and J usage is TRBJ2-7; 11 bases match TRBD2. The V segment lost 4 bases and the J segment 3 bases; nucleotides outside the gene matches: 5. This CDR3 is built from 15 residues. Germline lookup yields CDR1 MNHNY and CDR2 SVGAGI (reference sequence). The CDR3 is CASSWGTSGNYEQYF. The CDR3 DNA is TGTGCCAGCAGTTGGGGGACTAGCGGAAACTACGAGCAGTACTTC.

This clone was observed a handful of times. J is TRBJ1-6 and V is TRBV7-2; possible D gene TRBD1, 5 bases. The CDR3 is 17 residues long. The V end was cut by 1 base, the J end by 0 bases, with 10 bases between. Germline V gives CDR1 SGHTA, CDR2 FQGNSA. CDR3 protein: CASSLVGGSSYNSPLHF. The CDR3 DNA is TGTGCCAGCAGCTTAGTGGGGGGGAGCTCCTATAATTCACCCCTCCACTTT.

This clone was recorded a few times. J is TRBJ2-3 and V is TRBV6-6, with TRBD2 identical over 7 bases. The germline V gene encodes CDR1 MNHNY and CDR2 SVGAGI (reference sequence). Trimming at V came to 6 bases and at J to 3 bases, leaving 9 bases not matched to a gene. This CDR3 comprises 15 residues. The CDR3 sequence is CASSPLAGETDTQYF. The CDR3 DNA reads TGTGCCAGCAGCCCCCTTGCGGGGGAGACAGATACGCAGTATTTT.

The gene calls are TRBV5-1 and TRBJ1-1; perhaps TRBD1 as D (6 bases). The germline gives CDR1 SGHRS, CDR2 YFSETQ. The ends were cut back, 3 bases at V and 5 bases at J, with 17 bases in the middle. The CDR3 is 15 amino acids. The CDR3 reads CASSSGHPPGTEAFF. CDR3 bases: TGCGCCAGCAGCTCGGGACACCCACCGGGTACTGAAGCTTTCTTT.

The DNA of the CDR3 is TGTGCCAGCAGCCACGGGCCAGGGAGAGGTGGAGATACGCAGTATTTT. Protein sequence: CASSHGPGRGGDTQYF. The V call is TRBV7-2, the J call TRBJ2-3, with D perhaps given as TRBD1 or TRBD2 (5 bases each). CDR1 is SGHTA, CDR2 FQGNSA, per germline. The CDR3 has 16 amino acids. Trimming shortened V by 5 bases and J by 5 bases, and 20 bases separated the two germline ends.

This chain connects TRBV7-2 to TRBJ2-2; no definite D call. The CDR3 is 14 residues long. Germline V gene sequence: CDR1 SGHTA, CDR2 FQGNSA. V lost 0 bases, J lost 6 bases, and 8 bases lay in between. CDR3 residues: CASSLARSPGELFF. The CDR3 DNA reads TGTGCCAGCAGCTTAGCAAGGTCACCCGGGGAGCTGTTTTTT.